What follows are 27 T cell receptor beta chains derived from one specimen sequenced in a study of cytomegalovirus exposure and HLA in healthy donors. It was with 60 Vbeta and 13 Jbeta primers that the PCR ran. Method: immunoSEQ multiplex PCR; TCRdb's copy keeps in-frame clones and lacks some. Among roughly 160,000 clones, 80% to 90% were seen once, and the ten largest hold less than 2.5%. The sample taken for sequencing was PBMCs. The source is a male donor in good health and CMV-seronegative.

The gene calls are TRBV5-1 and TRBJ2-3; a weak D match, TRBD1 (5 bases). The germline V gene encodes CDR1 SGHRS and CDR2 YFSETQ. The length of the CDR3 is 15 residues. V lost 0 bases to trimming and J lost 6 bases, with 14 bases between them. CDR3 region: CASSLALGPEDTQYF. As DNA, the CDR3 is TGCGCCAGCAGCTTGGCCTTGGGGCCCGAGGATACGCAGTATTTT.

The chain uses TRBV7-9 and TRBJ2-1, with 9 positions matching TRBD1. In germline, CDR1 is SEHNR, CDR2 FQNEAQ (reference sequence). This CDR3 spans 14 amino acids. J gave up 6 bases and V 5 bases, and 5 bases lay outside the gene matches. DNA of the CDR3: TGTGCCAGCAGCCCACAGGGGGCAATCAATGAGCAGTTCTTC. This encodes CASSPQGAINEQFF.

The V and J genes are TRBV5-6 and TRBJ2-7, with 9 bases identical to TRBD1. J was trimmed by 3 bases and V by 1 base; bases with no gene match: 5. The CDR3 has 15 amino acids. Germline CDR1 and CDR2: SGHDT and YYEEEE. CDR3 protein: CASSLQDRGSYEQYF. The CDR3 DNA is TGTGCCAGCAGCTTGCAGGACAGGGGAAGCTACGAGCAGTACTTC.

This clone was observed a handful of times. The chain carries TRBV7-3 and TRBJ2-7; TRBD1 agrees at 7 bases. Per the germline V gene, CDR1 is SGHTA and CDR2 is FQGTGA. V dropped 5 bases and J dropped 7; count of bases not matched to a gene: 8. CDR3 length: 13 residues. The CDR3, as DNA: TGTGCCAGCAGCGCCGAGGGGGCGGGTGAGCAGTACTTC. Residues: CASSAEGAGEQYF.

The chain carries TRBV7-2 and TRBJ1-1, with a possible D match to TRBD1 (5 bases). Trimming pared 3 bases from V and 3 bases from J, leaving 8 bases between. Germline V gives CDR1 SGHTA, CDR2 FQGNSA. The CDR3 sequence is 13 residues long. DNA of the CDR3: TGTGCCAGCAGCTTCCAGGGTGACACTGAAGCTTTCTTT. Protein sequence: CASSFQGDTEAFF.

The chain couples TRBV28 to TRBJ2-1; D is ambiguous. The CDR3 consists of 10 residues. The V gene lost 7 bases and the J gene lost 7 bases, with 5 bases spanning the gap. Per germline, CDR1 MDHEN and CDR2 SYDVKM. The CDR3: CASNGNEQFF. Written as DNA, the CDR3 is TGTGCCAGCAACGGGAATGAGCAGTTCTTC.

The rearrangement links TRBV7-9 to TRBJ2-3, with D perhaps matching TRBD1 (6 bases). This CDR3 contains 16 residues. Germline V gene lookup returns CDR1 SEHNR and CDR2 FQNEAQ (reference sequence). Trimming pared 1 base from V and 3 bases from J, leaving 14 bases between. CDR3: CASSLVGTRKTDTQYF. The CDR3 coding sequence is TGTGCCAGCAGCTTAGTGGGGACAAGGAAAACAGATACGCAGTATTTT. The full variable domain, rest sourced from reference TRBV7-9 and TRBJ2-3, is DTGVSQNPRHKITKRGQNVTFRCDPISEHNRLYWYRQTLGQGPEFLTYFQNEAQLEKSRLLSDRFSAERPKGSFSTLEIQRTEQGDSAMYLCASSLVGTRKTDTQYFGPGTRLTVL.

This clone has just one count. This chain links TRBV11-2 with TRBJ2-3; 11 nucleotides align to TRBD1. The CDR3 is 12 residues long. In germline, CDR1 is SGHAT, CDR2 FQNNGV. V dropped 10 bases and J dropped 6; count of bases not matched to a gene: 3. This CDR3 reads CATGQGGDTQYF. In DNA form, the CDR3 reads TGTGCCACGGGACAGGGGGGGGATACGCAGTATTTT.

The chain's CDR3 is CASSWTRGPQETQYF. DNA for the CDR3: TGTGCCAGCAGCTGGACCAGGGGGCCCCAAGAGACCCAGTACTTC. The rearrangement uses TRBV7-3 and TRBJ2-5; 8 bases map to TRBD1. The CDR3 spans 15 residues. Germline lookup yields CDR1 SGHTA and CDR2 FQGTGA. With V trimmed by 4 bases and J by 1 base, 5 bases remained unmatched.

This sequence joins TRBV28 and TRBJ1-5; no clear D. This CDR3 comprises 14 residues. V shed 6 bases and J shed 2 bases, with 11 bases lying between them. The germline V gene encodes CDR1 MDHEN and CDR2 SYDVKM. This CDR3 is CASRTGMRNQPQHF. CDR3 DNA: TGTGCCAGCAGGACGGGAATGCGCAATCAGCCCCAGCATTTT.

The chain has TRBV10-3 and TRBJ2-5; tentatively, D is TRBD2 (6 bases). Trimming pared 4 bases from V and 5 bases from J, leaving 11 bases between. There are 13 residues in the CDR3. Germline CDR1 and CDR2: ENHRY and SYGVKD. The CDR3 loop is CAISGLGEETQYF. As DNA, the CDR3 is TGTGCCATCAGTGGACTAGGGGAGGAGACCCAGTACTTC.

The chain couples TRBV5-1 to TRBJ2-3, with D possibly being TRBD2 (6 bases). With 0 bases removed from V and 3 bases from J, the gap between germline ends came to 11 bases. CDR1 and CDR2 (germline): SGHRS, YFSETQ. The CDR3 consists of 15 residues. The CDR3 region has the DNA TGCGCCAGCAGCTTGGGGGTCGGGAGTACAGATACGCAGTATTTT. Translating it yields CASSLGVGSTDTQYF. Full variable domain (remainder filled in from reference TRBV5-1 and TRBJ2-3): KAGVTQTPRYLIKTRGQQVTLSCSPISGHRSVSWYQQTPGQGLQFLFEYFSETQRNKGNFPGRFSGRQFSNSRSEMNVSTLELGDSALYLCASSLGVGSTDTQYFGPGTRLTVL.

The V gene is TRBV18, the J gene TRBJ1-3; 8 nucleotides agree with TRBD1. Trimming took 2 bases from V and 0 from J; bases not matched to a gene: 6. Germline CDR1 and CDR2: KGHSH and LQKENI. The CDR3 length is 17 residues. This chain's CDR3 is CASSPLGQGNSGNTIYF. The CDR3 DNA reads TGTGCCAGCTCACCATTAGGACAGGGAAACTCTGGAAACACCATATATTTT.

The rearrangement uses TRBV5-1 and TRBJ2-1; 8 nucleotides align to TRBD2. The CDR3 is 16 residues long. Germline values: CDR1 SGHRS, CDR2 YFSETQ. The trim removed 0 bases at V and 0 bases at J, leaving 2 bases unmatched. The DNA for the CDR3 is TGCGCCAGCAGCTTGGGCGGGGGGAACTCCTACAATGAGCAGTTCTTC. Translation: CASSLGGGNSYNEQFF.

CDR3 bases: TGCAGCGGCGGTCGCCACACAGGGAACAATGAGCAGTTCTTC. This translates into CSGGRHTGNNEQFF. This rearrangement joins TRBV29-1 to TRBJ2-1; maybe TRBD1 (6 bases). Germline CDR1 SQVTM, CDR2 ANQGSEA. V was pared by 7 bases and J by 5 bases, with 18 bases between. The CDR3 is 14 residues long.

A remark on this clone: Other nucleotide sequences from this sample produce the same CDR3. The J gene is TRBJ1-5, the V gene TRBV30, with 8 bases identical to TRBD1. The germline CDR1 and CDR2 sequences are GTSNPN and SVGIG (reference sequence). The trim removed 7 bases at V and 5 bases at J, leaving 7 bases unmatched. The CDR3 contains 13 residues. The CDR3 bases are TGTGCCTACGAGACAGGGGTAGATCAGCCCCAGCATTTT. This encodes CAYETGVDQPQHF.

This clone has only a few counts. The rearrangement links TRBV4-3 to TRBJ2-7, with 11 bases identical to TRBD2. The trim removed 1 base at V and 2 bases at J, leaving 4 bases unmatched. The CDR3 has 16 residues. The germline gives CDR1 LGHNA, CDR2 YSLEER. DNA of the CDR3: TGCGCCAGCAGCCAAGTGACTAGCGGGGCCACCTACGAGCAGTACTTC. This sequence encodes CASSQVTSGATYEQYF.

V usage is TRBV10-3 and J usage is TRBJ1-5; D unclear. Trimming took 0 bases from V and 5 from J, leaving 11 bases between them. The CDR3 is 15 residues long. Germline V gene sequence: CDR1 ENHRY, CDR2 SYGVKD. The CDR3 nucleotides are TGTGCCATCAGTGAGTCCGACACGAACCATCAGCCCCAGCATTTT. It specifies CAISESDTNHQPQHF.

This clone was observed a handful of times. The same CDR3 also results from other DNA sequences found in this sample. The CDR3 bases are TGTGCCTGGAATCGGAACACTGAAGCTTTCTTT. Translated: CAWNRNTEAFF. The chain combines TRBV30 with TRBJ1-1; no clear D gene. Trimming cost V 4 bases and J 1 base, with 4 bases left between them. CDR1 is GTSNPN, CDR2 SVGIG, per germline (reference sequence). The CDR3 is 11 residues long.

The chain links TRBV18 to TRBJ1-5; D is possibly TRBD1 (5 bases). Trimming left V 8 bases short and J 5 bases short, with 16 bases between. This CDR3 has 14 residues. Germline loops: CDR1 KGHSH, CDR2 LQKENI. The CDR3 loop is CASNNSPGDQPQHF. CDR3 DNA sequence: TGTGCCAGCAATAACAGTCCGGGGGATCAGCCCCAGCATTTT.

This chain links TRBV5-1 with TRBJ2-3, with 12 bases aligning to TRBD2. Germline CDR1 and CDR2: SGHRS and YFSETQ. CDR3 length equals 17 residues. V gave up 0 bases and J gave up 4 bases; unmatched junction bases: 6. CDR3 protein: CASSLEASGGGADTQYF. The CDR3 DNA follows: TGCGCCAGCAGCTTGGAGGCTAGCGGGGGGGGCGCAGATACGCAGTATTTT.

The gene calls are TRBV7-9 and TRBJ2-7; no firm D call. Germline-derived CDR1 and CDR2 are SEHNR and FQNEAQ (reference sequence). The CDR3 contains 16 residues. Trimming took 2 bases from V and 0 from J, leaving 14 bases between them. This CDR3 reads CASSLSPYAYSYEQYF. The CDR3 DNA follows: TGTGCCAGCAGCTTATCCCCCTACGCATACTCCTACGAGCAGTACTTC.

The rearrangement links TRBV27 to TRBJ2-1; 8 nucleotides align to TRBD2. The CDR3 is 15 amino acids. Germline V lookup: CDR1 MNHEY, CDR2 SMNVEV (reference sequence). J gave up 7 bases and V 2 bases, and 7 bases lay outside the gene matches. The CDR3: CASSLGVAGLNEQFF. CDR3 nucleotide sequence: TGTGCCAGCAGTTTAGGGGTAGCGGGGTTGAATGAGCAGTTCTTC.

The rearrangement uses TRBV4-3 and TRBJ2-3, with D possibly matching TRBD2 (6 bases). V shed 1 base and J shed 4 bases, with 9 bases lying between them. The CDR3 sequence is 14 residues long. Per germline, CDR1 LGHNA and CDR2 YSLEER. In nucleotides, the CDR3 is TGCGCCAGCAGCCAAGCGGGGAGGCCAGATACGCAGTATTTT. Translation gives CASSQAGRPDTQYF.

This clone appeared a few times. V gene TRBV6-4 combines with J gene TRBJ2-6, with a weak D call TRBD1 (6 bases). Per germline, CDR1 MRHNA and CDR2 SNTAGT. This CDR3 comprises 15 residues. Trimming pared 3 bases from V and 0 bases from J, leaving 6 bases between. This CDR3 is CASSEDSSGANVLTF. The CDR3 DNA sequence: TGTGCCAGCAGTGAGGACAGCTCTGGGGCCAACGTCCTGACTTTC.

V is TRBV7-9 and J is TRBJ1-1; D is possibly TRBD1 (5 bases). Germline V gene sequence: CDR1 SEHNR, CDR2 FQNEAQ (reference sequence). Trimming pared 1 base from V and 1 base from J, leaving 10 bases between. This CDR3 has 15 amino acids. CDR3 protein: CASSLGTSENTEAFF. The DNA of the CDR3 is TGTGCCAGCAGCTTAGGGACATCAGAGAACACTGAAGCTTTCTTT. The full variable domain, completed using reference TRBV7-9 and TRBJ1-1, is DTGVSQNPRHKITKRGQNVTFRCDPISEHNRLYWYRQTLGQGPEFLTYFQNEAQLEKSRLLSDRFSAERPKGSFSTLEIQRTEQGDSAMYLCASSLGTSENTEAFFGQGTRLTVV.

The chain is built from TRBV5-4 and TRBJ1-2, with D perhaps TRBD1 (6 bases). V was trimmed by 4 bases and J by 4 bases, leaving 11 bases between them. Germline V gene sequence: CDR1 SGHNT, CDR2 YYREEE (reference sequence). This CDR3 has 13 amino acids. CDR3 sequence: CASSQGQSYGYTF. CDR3 DNA: TGTGCCAGCAGCCAAGGACAGAGCTATGGCTACACCTTC.